The TCR beta chain under discussion was sequenced for a study of cytomegalovirus exposure and HLA in healthy donors. V shed 0 bases and J 4 bases; nucleotides not matched to a gene: 9. CDR3 length: 17 residues. CDR1 and CDR2 from the germline V gene are SGHRS and YFSETQ. PCR employed 60 Vbeta and 13 Jbeta primers. Measured with immunoSEQ multiplex PCR; TCRdb has only the in-frame clones, and not every one. The sample carries about 180,000 clones, around 80% recorded once. This clone was counted once. Sequencing input: PBMCs. The rearrangement uses TRBV5-1 and TRBJ1-2, with 10 bases aligning to TRBD1. The clonotype originates from a woman aged 40 to 50 in good health and CMV-seronegative. CDR3 protein: CASSLDGTGDFLYGYTF. CDR3 nucleotides: TGCGCCAGCAGCTTGGATGGGACAGGGGATTTTCTCTATGGCTACACCTTC. The variable domain in full, with the rest retrieved from reference TRBV5-1 and TRBJ1-2, is KAGVTQTPRYLIKTRGQQVTLSCSPISGHRSVSWYQQTPGQGLQFLFEYFSETQRNKGNFPGRFSGRQFSNSRSEMNVSTLELGDSALYLCASSLDGTGDFLYGYTFGSGTRLTVV.